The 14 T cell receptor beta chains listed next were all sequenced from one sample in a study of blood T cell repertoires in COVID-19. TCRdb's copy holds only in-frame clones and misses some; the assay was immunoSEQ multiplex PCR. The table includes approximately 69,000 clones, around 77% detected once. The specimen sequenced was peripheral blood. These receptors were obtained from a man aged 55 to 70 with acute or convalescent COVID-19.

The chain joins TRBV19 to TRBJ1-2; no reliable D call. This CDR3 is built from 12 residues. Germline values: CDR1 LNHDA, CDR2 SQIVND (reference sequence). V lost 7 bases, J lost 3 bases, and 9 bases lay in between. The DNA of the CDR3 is TGTGCCAGTACTAGTCGGTACTATGGCTACACCTTC. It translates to CASTSRYYGYTF.

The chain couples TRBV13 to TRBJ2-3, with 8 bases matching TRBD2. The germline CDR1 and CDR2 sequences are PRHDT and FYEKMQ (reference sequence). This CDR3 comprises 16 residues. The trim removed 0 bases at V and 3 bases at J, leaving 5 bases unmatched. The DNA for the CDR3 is TGTGCCAGCAGCTTAGGCGCGGGGGGCGTTACAGATACGCAGTATTTT. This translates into CASSLGAGGVTDTQYF.

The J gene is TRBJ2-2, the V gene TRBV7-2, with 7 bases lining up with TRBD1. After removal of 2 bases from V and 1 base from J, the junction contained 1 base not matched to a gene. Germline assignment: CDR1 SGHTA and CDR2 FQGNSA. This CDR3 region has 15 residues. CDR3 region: CASSLYRGNTGELFF. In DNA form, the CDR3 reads TGTGCCAGCAGCTTATACAGGGGGAACACCGGGGAGCTGTTTTTT. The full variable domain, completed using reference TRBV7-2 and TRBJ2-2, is GAGVSQSPSNKVTEKGKDVELRCDPISGHTALYWYRQSLGQGLEFLIYFQGNSAPDKSGLPSDRFSAERTGGSVSTLTIQRTQQEDSAVYLCASSLYRGNTGELFFGEGSRLTVL.

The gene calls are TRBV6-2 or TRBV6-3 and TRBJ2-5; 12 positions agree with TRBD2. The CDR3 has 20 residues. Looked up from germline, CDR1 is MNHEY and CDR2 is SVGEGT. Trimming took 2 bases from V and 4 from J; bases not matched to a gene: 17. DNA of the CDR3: TGTGCCAGCAGTTACCCTCTGTCGACTAGCGGGGGAATCAGGGGAGAGACCCAGTACTTC. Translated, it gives CASSYPLSTSGGIRGETQYF.

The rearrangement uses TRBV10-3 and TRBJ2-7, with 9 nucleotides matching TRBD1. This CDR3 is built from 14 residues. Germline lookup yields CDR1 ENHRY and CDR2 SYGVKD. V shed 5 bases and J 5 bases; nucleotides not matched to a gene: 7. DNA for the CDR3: TGTGCCATCAGTAACCGGGACAGGGCCGACGAGCAGTACTTC. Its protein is CAISNRDRADEQYF.

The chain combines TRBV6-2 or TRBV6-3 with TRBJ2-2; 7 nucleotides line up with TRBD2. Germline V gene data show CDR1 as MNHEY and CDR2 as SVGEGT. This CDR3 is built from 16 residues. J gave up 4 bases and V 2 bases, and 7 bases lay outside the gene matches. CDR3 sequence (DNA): TGTGCCAGCAGTTACCCCGCTGGGGGGGTCACCGGGGAGCTGTTTTTT. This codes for CASSYPAGGVTGELFF.

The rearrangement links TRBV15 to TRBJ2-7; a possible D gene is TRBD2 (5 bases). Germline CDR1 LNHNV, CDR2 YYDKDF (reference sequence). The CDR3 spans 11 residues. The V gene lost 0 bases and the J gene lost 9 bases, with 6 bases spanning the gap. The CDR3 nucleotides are TGTGCCACCAGCAGAGATGGACTGCAGTACTTC. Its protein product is CATSRDGLQYF.

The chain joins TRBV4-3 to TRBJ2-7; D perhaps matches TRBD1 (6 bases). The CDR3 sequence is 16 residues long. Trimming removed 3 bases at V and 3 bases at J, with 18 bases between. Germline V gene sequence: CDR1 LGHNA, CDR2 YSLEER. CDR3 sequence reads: CASSQAIGQPLYEQYF. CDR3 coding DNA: TGCGCCAGCAGCCAGGCCATCGGACAGCCCCTCTACGAGCAGTACTTC.

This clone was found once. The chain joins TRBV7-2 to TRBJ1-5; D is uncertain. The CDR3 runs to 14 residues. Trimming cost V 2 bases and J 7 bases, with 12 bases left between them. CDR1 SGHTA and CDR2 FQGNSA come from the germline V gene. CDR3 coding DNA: TGTGCCAGCAGCTTAACGGGAATTGGGCAGCCCCAGCATTTT. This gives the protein CASSLTGIGQPQHF.

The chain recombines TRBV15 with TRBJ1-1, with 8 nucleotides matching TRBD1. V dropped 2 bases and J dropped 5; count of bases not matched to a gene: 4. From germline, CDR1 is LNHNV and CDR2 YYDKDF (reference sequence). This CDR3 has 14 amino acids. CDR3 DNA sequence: TGTGCCACCAGCAGACCCGGACAGGGAACTGAAGCTTTCTTT. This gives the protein CATSRPGQGTEAFF.

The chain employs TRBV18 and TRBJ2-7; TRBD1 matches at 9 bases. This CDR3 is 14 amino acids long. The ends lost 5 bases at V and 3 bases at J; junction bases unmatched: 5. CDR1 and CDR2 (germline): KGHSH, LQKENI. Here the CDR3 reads CASSESDRGYEQYF. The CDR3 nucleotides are TGTGCCAGCTCAGAATCGGACAGGGGCTACGAGCAGTACTTC.

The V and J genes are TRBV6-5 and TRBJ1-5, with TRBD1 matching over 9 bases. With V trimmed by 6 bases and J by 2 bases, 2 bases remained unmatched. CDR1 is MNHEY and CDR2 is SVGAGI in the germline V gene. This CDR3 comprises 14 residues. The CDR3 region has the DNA TGTGCCAGCAGGGACAGGGGTGGCAATCAGCCCCAGCATTTT. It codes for CASRDRGGNQPQHF.

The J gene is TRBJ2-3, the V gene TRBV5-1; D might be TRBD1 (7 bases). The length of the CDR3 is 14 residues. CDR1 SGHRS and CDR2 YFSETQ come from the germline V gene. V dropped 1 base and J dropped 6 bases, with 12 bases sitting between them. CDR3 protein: CASSLQGGRDTQYF. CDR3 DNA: TGCGCCAGCAGCTTGCAGGGGGGTCGGGATACGCAGTATTTT.

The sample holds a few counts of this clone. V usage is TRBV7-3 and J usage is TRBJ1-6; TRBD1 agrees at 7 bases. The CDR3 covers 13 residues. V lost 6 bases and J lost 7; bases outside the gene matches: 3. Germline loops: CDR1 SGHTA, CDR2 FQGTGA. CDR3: CASRGTENSPLHF. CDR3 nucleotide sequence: TGTGCCAGCAGAGGGACAGAGAATTCACCCCTCCACTTT.